A selection of T cell receptor beta chains follows, all from one sample in a study of control samples from healthy donors and cancer patients. Sequencing was performed with immunoSEQ multiplex PCR; in TCRdb, only in-frame clones are kept and a portion is missing. Here the sample spans roughly 450,000 clones, about 93% being singletons. The sample comprised PBMCs. These TCRs come from a man aged 40-55 years with head and neck cancer. The CDR3 runs from the conserved cysteine through the conserved F or W. A D gene is named only where the DNA matches it firmly. Size values are once, few and many counts, or a class for expanded clones, and some rows have none.

clone_size,v_call,j_call,d_call,cdr3_nt,cdr3_aa
.,TRBV18,TRBJ1-1,.,TGTGCCAGCTCATGGTCGGTGGGGGCCACTATGGAAGCTTTCTTT,CASSWSVGATMEAFF
few,TRBV2,TRBJ1-5,TRBD1,TGTGCCAGTCACGACAGGGGGAACAATCAGCCCCAGCATTTT,CASHDRGNNQPQHF
.,TRBV19,TRBJ2-2,.,TGTGCCAGTAGGCATAACCGGGACACGGACACCGGGGAGCTGTTTTTT,CASRHNRDTDTGELFF
.,TRBV7-9,TRBJ2-7,.,TGTGCCAGCAGCTTAGAAATCAGCGGGTCGTACTTC,CASSLEISGSYF
.,TRBV9,TRBJ2-1,.,TGTGCCAGCAGCGTAGAAGGGGACCCCTACAATGAGCAGTTCTTC,CASSVEGDPYNEQFF
.,TRBV7-2,TRBJ2-7,TRBD1,TGTGCCAGCAGCTTAGGACAGGGCTTATCCTACGAGCAGTACTTC,CASSLGQGLSYEQYF
.,TRBV27,TRBJ2-1,.,TGTGCCAGCAGTAACATACAGGGCGAGATTGAGCAGTTCTTC,CASSNIQGEIEQFF
.,TRBV28,TRBJ2-7,.,TGTGCCAGCAGTTTAAACAGTCAGTACGAGCAGTACTTC,CASSLNSQYEQYF
.,TRBV19,TRBJ2-3,TRBD2,TGTGCCAGTAACCCCTCCGGCGGGAGGTCGGCAGATACGCAGTATTTT,CASNPSGGRSADTQYF
.,TRBV4-2,TRBJ2-3,.,TGTGCCAGCAGCCAAGATGGGCGCGGGGCAGATACGCAGTATTTT,CASSQDGRGADTQYF
.,TRBV5-1,TRBJ2-4,TRBD2,TGCGCCAGCAGCTTGGGAGGTAGCGGGGGGGCTTCAGGCAAAAACATTCAGTACTTC,CASSLGGSGGASGKNIQYF
.,TRBV11-2,TRBJ1-6,TRBD1,TGTGCCAGCAGCTCCAATGACAGGGGCTCCTATAATTCACCCCTCCACTTT,CASSSNDRGSYNSPLHF
.,TRBV6-2/TRBV6-3,TRBJ2-5,.,TGTGCCAGCGGCCGTTCGTCTGGGTACCAAGAGACCCAGTACTTC,CASGRSSGYQETQYF
.,TRBV5-1,TRBJ2-7,TRBD1,TGCGCCAGCACCCGAACAGGGGGCGAGTACGAGCAGTACTTC,CASTRTGGEYEQYF
.,TRBV7-3,TRBJ1-6,.,TGTGCCAGCAGCTCGACAGGACCCAATTCACCCCTCCACTTT,CASSSTGPNSPLHF
.,TRBV4-3,TRBJ1-2,TRBD1,TGCGCCAGCAGCCTAGAGAAGACAGGGCAAGCTAACTATGGCTACACCTTC,CASSLEKTGQANYGYTF
.,TRBV5-1,TRBJ1-2,TRBD1,TGCGCCAGCAGCCGCGGACAGGCTGTGGACTATGGCTACACCTTC,CASSRGQAVDYGYTF
once,TRBV28,TRBJ2-5,.,TGTGCCAGCAGGTTCCAGGGTCCCCCAGAGACCCAGTACTTC,CASRFQGPPETQYF
.,TRBV30,TRBJ2-7,.,TGTGCCTGGACAGTCCGCCCCCGGTACGAGCAGTACTTC,CAWTVRPRYEQYF
once,TRBV28,TRBJ1-5,TRBD1,TGTGCCAGCAGTCCACATCAAAAGACAGGGAGCAATCAGCCCCAGCATTTT,CASSPHQKTGSNQPQHF
.,TRBV7-8,TRBJ2-2,TRBD1,TGTGCCAGCAGCCTGGTGCAGGGGGCAACCGGGGAGCTGTTTTTT,CASSLVQGATGELFF
.,TRBV4-3,TRBJ1-2,TRBD1,TGCGCCAGCAGCCAACGGACAGGATCTCCTTATGGCTACACCTTC,CASSQRTGSPYGYTF
.,TRBV14,TRBJ2-7,.,TGTGCCAGCAGCCTTAGGGGAGTTGGAAAAGGATACGAGCAGTACTTC,CASSLRGVGKGYEQYF
.,TRBV24-1,TRBJ2-2,TRBD2,TGTGCCACCAGTGATTCGCCGGGACTAGCGTATACCGGGGAGCTGTTTTTT,CATSDSPGLAYTGELFF
.,TRBV7-8,TRBJ1-5,.,TGTGCCAGCTCCCCCCGGGGTGAGCGCAATCAGCCCCAGCATTTT,CASSPRGERNQPQHF
once,TRBV29-1,TRBJ1-3,.,TGCAGCGTAAGGGTAGGGGGGGACACCATATATTTT,CSVRVGGDTIYF
.,TRBV28,TRBJ2-1,TRBD2,TGTGCCAGCAGTTTACCTTTAGCGGGAAGATACAATGAGCAGTTCTTC,CASSLPLAGRYNEQFF
.,TRBV5-1,TRBJ2-1,TRBD2,TGCGCCAGCAGCTTTAGCGGGAGCTCCTACAATGAGCAGTTCTTC,CASSFSGSSYNEQFF
.,TRBV28,TRBJ1-1,.,TGTGCCAGCCGGGGGGGCGCCTCGCCTGAAGCTTTCTTT,CASRGGASPEAFF
.,TRBV19,TRBJ2-2,.,TGTGCCAGTAGTAAGGGGGGACCATGGGGCGGGGAGCTGTTTTTT,CASSKGGPWGGELFF
.,TRBV19,TRBJ1-1,.,TGTGCCAGTTGTGTTTCGCAGAAGAACACTGAAGCTTTCTTT,CASCVSQKNTEAFF
.,TRBV3-1/TRBV3-2,TRBJ1-4,.,TGTGCCAGCAGCCGCAGGGTTGCAACTAATGAAAAACTGTTTTTT,CASSRRVATNEKLFF
.,TRBV29-1,TRBJ1-5,.,TGCAGCGTGGGCCCAGGGAGGAATCAGCCCCAGCATTTT,CSVGPGRNQPQHF
.,TRBV15,TRBJ2-2,.,TGTGCCACCAGCAGAGATCGGCGCACCGGGGAGCTGTTTTTT,CATSRDRRTGELFF
.,TRBV19,TRBJ1-2,.,TGTGCCAGTAGTGCCTGGAACTATGGCTACACCTTC,CASSAWNYGYTF
.,TRBV21-1,TRBJ2-1,.,TGTGCCAGCAGCAAGTGGGACAAGACTAACAATGAGCAGTTCTTC,CASSKWDKTNNEQFF
.,TRBV28,TRBJ2-3,TRBD2,TGTGCCAGCAGTTTATGGCTAGCGGGCCGCACAGATACGCAGTATTTT,CASSLWLAGRTDTQYF
.,TRBV5-8,TRBJ1-5,TRBD1,TGTGCCAGCAGCCGAAGGACAGGGGCCGGTCAGCCCCAGCATTTT,CASSRRTGAGQPQHF
once,TRBV3-1/TRBV3-2,TRBJ1-1,.,TGTGCCAGCAGCCAAGGGGGGGCGGGGTCCACTGAAGCTTTCTTT,CASSQGGAGSTEAFF
once,TRBV5-1,TRBJ2-5,.,TGCGCCAGCAGCTTTTCCGGCCAAGAGACCCAGTACTTC,CASSFSGQETQYF
.,TRBV3-1/TRBV3-2,TRBJ2-7,.,TGTGCCAGCAGCCAACCATTCGGCGAAGACTACGAGCAGTACTTC,CASSQPFGEDYEQYF
once,TRBV30,TRBJ2-2,TRBD1,TGTGCCTGGAGTCCCGGGACAGGGACCGGGGAGCTGTTTTTT,CAWSPGTGTGELFF
few,TRBV30,TRBJ1-6,.,TGTGCCTGGAGTTATTCGGGGAATAATTCACCCCTCCACTTT,CAWSYSGNNSPLHF
.,TRBV18,TRBJ1-1,TRBD1,TGTGCCAGCTCAAGGGGACCGGGACAGGGTGGGGGCACTGAAGCTTTCTTT,CASSRGPGQGGGTEAFF
.,TRBV2,TRBJ2-7,.,TGTGCCAGCAGTCCAAGCCGAGTCGACGAGCAGTACTTC,CASSPSRVDEQYF
.,TRBV29-1,TRBJ1-2,.,TGCAGCGTCGGACAGCAAAACTATGGCTACACCTTC,CSVGQQNYGYTF
.,TRBV5-4,TRBJ1-2,.,TGTGCCAGCAGCTACCCCGAGGGGCGTGGAGGCTACACCTTC,CASSYPEGRGGYTF
.,TRBV7-2,TRBJ2-3,TRBD1,TGTGCCAGCAGCTTACCTACAGGGGGGACAGATACGCAGTATTTT,CASSLPTGGTDTQYF
once,TRBV5-1,TRBJ1-6,TRBD1,TGCGCCAGCAGCTTGGCCGGGACAGTAAATTCACCCCTCCACTTT,CASSLAGTVNSPLHF
.,TRBV12-5,TRBJ2-7,TRBD1,TGTGCTAGTGGAAGGACAGGGTTCTACGAGCAGTACTTC,CASGRTGFYEQYF
.,TRBV7-9,TRBJ1-2,.,TGTGCCAGCAGCCCTGGGGGGGAAGCTAACTATGGCTACACCTTC,CASSPGGEANYGYTF